Following are 4 T cell receptor beta chains from one sample sequenced in a study of T cell changes during pregnancy in multiple sclerosis. Clones were sequenced by immunoSEQ multiplex PCR, and TCRdb holds only the in-frame ones, with some missing. The table has approximately 70,000 clones, about nine tenths seen once. This specimen consisted of peripheral blood, obtained in the third trimester of pregnancy. The receptors stem from a female donor in good health, enrolled as a control in a pregnancy study.

The V gene is TRBV10-3, the J gene TRBJ2-7; 8 nucleotides match TRBD2. The CDR3 consists of 12 residues. The germline gives CDR1 ENHRY, CDR2 SYGVKD. Losses at the gene ends were 10 bases for V and 7 bases for J; bases not matched to a gene: 9. The CDR3 DNA reads as TGTGCCACGTCTAGCGGGTCTCAGGAGCAGTACTTC. Encoded protein: CATSSGSQEQYF.

V is TRBV2 and J is TRBJ1-5, with 10 bases fitting TRBD1. Germline CDR1 SNHLY, CDR2 FYNNEI. V lost 6 bases to trimming and J lost 3 bases; unmatched junction nucleotides: 17. CDR3 length: 19 residues. CDR3 in amino acids: CASRVPGQGTHGVNQPQHF. The CDR3 nucleotides are TGTGCCAGCAGGGTACCGGGACAGGGGACTCACGGCGTCAATCAGCCCCAGCATTTT.

This clone was picked up a small number of times. The rearrangement links TRBV5-1 to TRBJ1-3; a weak D match, TRBD1 (6 bases). Germline values: CDR1 SGHRS, CDR2 YFSETQ. V gave up 0 bases and J gave up 4 bases, with 14 bases separating them. The CDR3 loop spans 16 amino acids. The CDR3 spells CASSLGDRTGGNTIYF. The CDR3 DNA follows: TGCGCCAGCAGCTTGGGAGACAGGACGGGCGGAAACACCATATATTTT.

This chain links TRBV29-1 with TRBJ2-2; tentatively, D is TRBD1 (5 bases). Looked up from germline, CDR1 is SQVTM and CDR2 is ANQGSEA. This CDR3 has 15 amino acids. Deletions cut 1 base from V and 3 bases from J, with 12 bases between. The CDR3: CSVEVGSGYTGELFF. The DNA of the CDR3 is TGCAGCGTTGAAGTGGGCTCAGGGTACACCGGGGAGCTGTTTTTT.